What follows are 26 T cell receptor beta chains derived from one specimen sequenced in a study of cytomegalovirus exposure and HLA in healthy donors. 13 Jbeta primers and 60 Vbeta primers were used for the PCR. Data came from immunoSEQ multiplex PCR; TCRdb stores just in-frame clones and leaves some out. The sample has about 210,000 clones, about 80% seen once. The sample comprised PBMCs. The origin of the receptors is a woman aged 45-60 years in good health and CMV-seropositive.

In the case of this clone: One end of the junction varies from germline; a read error may be responsible. The chain links TRBV7-2 to TRBJ2-6; 7 nucleotides line up with TRBD1. Germline CDR1 is SGHTA and CDR2 is FQGNSA. CDR3 length: 15 residues. The CDR3 loop reads CASSWDSSGANVLAF. The DNA for the CDR3 is TGTGCCAGCAGCTGGGACAGCTCTGGGGCCAACGTCCTGGCTTTC.

The chain is built from TRBV6-1 and TRBJ2-1; 7 nucleotides match TRBD1. Germline V CDR1 and CDR2: MNHNS, SASEGT. This CDR3 spans 14 amino acids. The ends lost 7 bases at V and 7 bases at J; junction bases unmatched: 10. The CDR3 DNA reads as TGTGCCAGCATTAAGCGACAGGGTGCGAATGAGCAGTTCTTC. Amino acids: CASIKRQGANEQFF.

This clone was picked up one time. The gene calls are TRBV5-1 and TRBJ1-2; 11 nucleotides align to TRBD1. From germline, CDR1 is SGHRS and CDR2 YFSETQ. V was pared by 4 bases and J by 0 bases, with 8 bases of the junction left unmatched. The CDR3 spans 17 residues. CDR3 protein: CASSPGQGAETNYGYTF. CDR3 DNA sequence: TGCGCCAGCAGCCCTGGACAGGGGGCAGAAACTAACTATGGCTACACCTTC.

The chain employs TRBV19 and TRBJ2-3; D gene uncertain. This CDR3 has 16 amino acids. Germline V CDR1 and CDR2: LNHDA, SQIVND (reference sequence). Trimming removed 1 base at V and 0 bases at J, with 11 bases between. The CDR3 spells CASSIGGGGSTDTQYF. In DNA form, the CDR3 reads TGTGCCAGTAGTATAGGTGGCGGCGGCAGCACAGATACGCAGTATTTT.

The chain couples TRBV18 to TRBJ2-3; 8 bases map to TRBD1. Germline assignment: CDR1 KGHSH and CDR2 LQKENI. Trimming removed 5 bases from V and 2 bases from J; junction bases left unmatched: 6. The CDR3 extends over 15 amino acids. DNA for the CDR3: TGTGCCAGCTCAACCCAGACAGGGGCCACAGATACGCAGTATTTT. Translated, it gives CASSTQTGATDTQYF.

V usage is TRBV9 and J usage is TRBJ1-1; TRBD1 matches at 8 bases. Germline trimming cut 4 bases from V and 1 base from J; bases unmatched to any gene: 6. This CDR3 is built from 15 residues. Looked up from germline, CDR1 is SGDLS and CDR2 is YYNGEE. Here the CDR3 DNA reads TGTGCCAGCAGCCCAAGACAGGGGCCGAACACTGAAGCTTTCTTT. Translated, it gives CASSPRQGPNTEAFF.

The genes are TRBV7-2 and TRBJ2-1, with D maybe TRBD2 (6 bases). Trimming stripped 5 bases from V and 3 bases from J, with 17 bases between. Germline lookup yields CDR1 SGHTA and CDR2 FQGNSA. The CDR3 is 16 amino acids. CDR3: CASSPLRDGGYNEQFF. The DNA of the CDR3 is TGTGCCAGCAGCCCACTCCGGGACGGGGGCTACAATGAGCAGTTCTTC.

This clone showed up just a few times. The chain employs TRBV5-6 and TRBJ1-1; 8 positions match TRBD1. The CDR3 has 16 amino acids. Per the germline V gene, CDR1 is SGHDT and CDR2 is YYEEEE. The V segment lost 4 bases and the J segment 1 base; nucleotides outside the gene matches: 9. Here the CDR3 DNA reads TGTGCCAGCAGCCCGGGACAGGCCCGGAGGAACACTGAAGCTTTCTTT. Protein sequence: CASSPGQARRNTEAFF.

This clone was counted between two and nine times. The chain combines TRBV27 with TRBJ2-7, with 8 positions matching TRBD1. The CDR3 runs to 14 residues. Germline V CDR1 and CDR2: MNHEY, SMNVEV (reference sequence). V shed 5 bases, J shed 8 bases, and the junction held 11 bases outside the gene matches. The CDR3 loop reads CASSPGQAFLQQYF. The CDR3 coding sequence is TGTGCCAGCAGTCCGGGACAGGCGTTTTTGCAGCAGTACTTC.

V usage is TRBV25-1 and J usage is TRBJ2-7; D perhaps matches TRBD1 (5 bases). CDR1 and CDR2 (germline): MGHDK, SYGVNS. CDR3 length equals 16 residues. V lost 3 bases and J 3 bases, leaving 18 bases between the germline ends. The DNA of the CDR3 is TGTGCCAGCAGTGATTGGTCGGTGCACAGGAACTACGAGCAGTACTTC. Amino acid sequence: CASSDWSVHRNYEQYF.

This clone is a singleton in its sample. This sample includes further DNA sequences coding for the same CDR3. This chain joins TRBV30 and TRBJ2-2; TRBD1 is a possible D gene (6 bases). CDR1 is GTSNPN and CDR2 is SVGIG in the germline V gene (reference sequence). Trimming shortened V by 3 bases and J by 5 bases, and 16 bases separated the two germline ends. The CDR3 sequence is 15 residues long. The DNA of the CDR3 is TGTGCCTGGAGGAGCGTGGGGGCGAGTACCGGGGAGCTGTTTTTT. As protein: CAWRSVGASTGELFF.

The CDR3 is CASSLIYSGDRLKNTEAFF. The CDR3 nucleotides are TGTGCCAGCAGCTTAATTTATAGTGGGGACAGACTGAAGAACACTGAAGCTTTCTTT. The chain combines TRBV5-5 with TRBJ1-1, with TRBD1 matching 7 bases. The CDR3 length is 19 residues. CDR1 is SGHKS and CDR2 is YYEKEE in the germline V gene (reference sequence). After removal of 2 bases from V and 1 base from J, the junction contained 17 bases not matched to a gene.

This chain uses TRBV5-6 with TRBJ1-1; the D gene is possibly TRBD1 (5 bases). Between the trimmed V and J ends, which lost 4 bases and 1 base, there was a span of 11 bases. Germline V gives CDR1 SGHDT, CDR2 YYEEEE. This CDR3 has 14 amino acids. CDR3 residues: CASSADMGNTEAFF. As DNA, the CDR3 is TGTGCCAGCAGCGCGGACATGGGGAACACTGAAGCTTTCTTT.

The chain uses TRBV5-1 and TRBJ1-2; 7 bases match TRBD1. This CDR3 spans 14 amino acids. Per the germline V gene, CDR1 is SGHRS and CDR2 is YFSETQ. Losses at the gene ends were 4 bases for V and 8 bases for J; bases not matched to a gene: 11. The CDR3 loop reads CASSTGTELWGYTF. In DNA form, the CDR3 reads TGCGCCAGCAGCACCGGGACAGAACTATGGGGCTACACCTTC. The complete variable domain, with remaining parts taken from reference TRBV5-1 and TRBJ1-2, reads KAGVTQTPRYLIKTRGQQVTLSCSPISGHRSVSWYQQTPGQGLQFLFEYFSETQRNKGNFPGRFSGRQFSNSRSEMNVSTLELGDSALYLCASSTGTELWGYTFGSGTRLTVV.

The chain carries TRBV28 and TRBJ2-3, with 11 bases that match TRBD2. Losses at the gene ends were 5 bases for V and 12 bases for J; bases not matched to a gene: 4. Germline loops: CDR1 MDHEN, CDR2 SYDVKM. The length of the CDR3 is 12 residues. Written as DNA, the CDR3 is TGTGCCAGCAGTATTCTAGCGGGGGGACAGTATTTT. Amino acid sequence: CASSILAGGQYF.

This clone was seen a single time. The chain couples TRBV4-1 to TRBJ1-1; possibly TRBD1 for D (6 bases). Germline lookup yields CDR1 MGHRA and CDR2 YSYEKL. CDR3 length equals 16 residues. V lost 2 bases to trimming and J lost 0 bases, with 13 bases between them. In DNA form, the CDR3 reads TGCGCCAGCAGCCAATTCAGGGGAGAGATGAACACTGAAGCTTTCTTT. It specifies CASSQFRGEMNTEAFF.

This clone was observed once. V gene TRBV7-9 combines with J gene TRBJ1-6; 8 bases are shared with TRBD1. The length of the CDR3 is 14 residues. V was clipped by 5 bases and J by 9 bases; unmatched bases: 6. Germline CDR1 reads SEHNR; CDR2 reads FQNEAQ (reference sequence). CDR3 nucleotides: TGTGCCAGCAGCCAGACAGGGGAGGCTTCACCCCTCCACTTT. Translation: CASSQTGEASPLHF.

V and J are TRBV19 and TRBJ2-7; D might be TRBD2 (5 bases). The CDR3 totals 13 residues. Trimming took off 4 bases at V and 6 bases at J, with 13 bases between the two ends. Germline CDR1 reads LNHDA; CDR2 reads SQIVND (reference sequence). CDR3 nucleotide sequence: TGTGCCAGTAGTAATTCGGAGGTGAGCGAGCAGTACTTC. Its translation: CASSNSEVSEQYF.

CDR3 protein: CASSLSPDRDIVNTEAFF. The CDR3 DNA reads TGCGCCAGCAGCCTCAGCCCGGACCGGGACATAGTGAACACTGAAGCTTTCTTT. The chain has TRBV4-3 and TRBJ1-1; D is perhaps TRBD1 (6 bases). This CDR3 has 18 residues. In germline, CDR1 is LGHNA, CDR2 YSLEER. V shed 4 bases and J shed 0 bases, with 21 bases lying between them.

This clone has a single count. The rearrangement joins TRBV18 to TRBJ2-1, with 7 bases matching TRBD2. V lost 6 bases, J lost 4 bases, and 9 bases stayed unmatched. Germline V gene lookup returns CDR1 KGHSH and CDR2 LQKENI. The CDR3 is made up of 15 amino acids. The CDR3 region has the DNA TGTGCCAGCTCGGGGAGGGTAGCGAATTACAATGAGCAGTTCTTC. This encodes CASSGRVANYNEQFF.

The V gene is TRBV27, the J gene TRBJ2-3; TRBD2 agrees at 8 bases. The CDR3 runs to 15 residues. Germline V gene lookup returns CDR1 MNHEY and CDR2 SMNVEV (reference sequence). V shed 6 bases and J 0 bases; nucleotides not matched to a gene: 5. In nucleotides, the CDR3 is TGTGCCAGCAGAACAGCGGGGGTTAGCACAGATACGCAGTATTTT. It yields the protein CASRTAGVSTDTQYF.

CDR3 protein: CASSLAVAGRDGYTF. Here the CDR3 DNA reads TGTGCCAGCAGCTTAGCGGTGGCAGGGCGCGATGGCTACACCTTC. The rearrangement links TRBV7-2 to TRBJ1-2; perhaps TRBD1 as D (5 bases). Germline lookup yields CDR1 SGHTA and CDR2 FQGNSA. The V and J ends lost 0 bases and 6 bases respectively, with 14 bases between them. The CDR3 runs to 15 residues.

The gene calls are TRBV27 and TRBJ1-1; the match to TRBD1 covers 7 bases. Germline CDR1 MNHEY, CDR2 SMNVEV (reference sequence). There are 14 residues in the CDR3. J gave up 5 bases and V 4 bases, and 7 bases lay outside the gene matches. CDR3 nucleotide sequence: TGTGCCAGCAGTTCCTCAGGGGGATGGACTGAAGCTTTCTTT. Translating gives CASSSSGGWTEAFF.

J is TRBJ1-6 and V is TRBV2; D perhaps matches TRBD1 (5 bases). V gave up 4 bases and J gave up 10 bases, with 11 bases separating them. Germline V gives CDR1 SNHLY, CDR2 FYNNEI. The CDR3 has 13 residues. The CDR3 DNA is TGTGCCAGCAGTGGGGGGGGAAACTCACCCCTCCACTTT. It yields the protein CASSGGGNSPLHF. Full variable domain (remainder filled in from reference TRBV2 and TRBJ1-6): EPEVTQTPSHQVTQMGQEVILRCVPISNHLYFYWYRQILGQKVEFLVSFYNNEISEKSEIFDDQFSVERPDGSNFTLKIRSTKLEDSAMYFCASSGGGNSPLHFGNGTRLTVT.

V usage is TRBV28 and J usage is TRBJ1-4, with 7 bases lining up with TRBD1. Per germline, CDR1 MDHEN and CDR2 SYDVKM. The junction had 6 bases not matched to a gene; V was cut back by 10 bases and J by 4 bases. This CDR3 is built from 13 residues. CDR3 coding DNA: TGTGCCACGGTGAGGGGGCGTAATGAAAAACTGTTTTTT. Protein: CATVRGRNEKLFF.

This sequence joins TRBV5-1 and TRBJ2-5; TRBD1 is a possible D gene (6 bases). The J call is uncertain, as TRBJ2-7 better fits the DNA end. CDR1 SGHRS and CDR2 YFSETQ come from the germline V gene. The CDR3 is 12 amino acids. The CDR3 loop is CASRGTSNEQYF. The CDR3 DNA follows: TGCGCCAGCAGGGGGACATCGAACGAGCAGTACTTC.